This is a list of T cell receptor beta chains from one sample in a study of CXCR3-negative and CXCR3-positive naive CD8 T cells. Following a re-call of the 5' RACE reads, TCRdb has one entry per CDR3 protein and lacks DNA. The sample holds tens of thousands of distinct CDR3 sequences. What was sequenced was naive CXCR3- CD8+ T cells from blood. These receptor sequences come from a human donor in good health. Some clones in this sample may be carry-over from other donors' samples. Each CDR3 is given with its conserved first and last residue. Each record gives: J gene, V gene, CDR3 protein.

TRBJ2-1 TRBV7-6 CASSPSWGSYNEQFF
TRBJ2-2 TRBV29-1 CSLFLGGPGELFF
TRBJ2-7 TRBV4-3 CASGQERRGQGASYEQYF
TRBJ2-1 TRBV29-1 CSVVLAGGPQFF
TRBJ2-1 TRBV29-1 CSAIHNWPNQFF
TRBJ1-1 TRBV19 CASSMNGGGYHTEAFF
TRBJ2-6 TRBV4-2 CASSQDVDSGANVLTF
TRBJ2-4 TRBV29-1 CSVEENSGQYF
TRBJ2-5 TRBV9 CASSTSGDQETQYF
TRBJ2-5 TRBV7-2 CASRNGLGETQYF
TRBJ1-3 TRBV28 CASSFGGEGGNTIYF